This entry features one TCR beta chain sequence. Its antigen remains undetermined. Base-call qualities are not available, and no considerably larger clone is one nucleotide away. The junction carries 11 bases between V and J, which are trimmed by 0 bases and 8 bases respectively. From its cysteine to its phenylalanine, the CDR3 spans 13 amino acids. Just the 39-base CDR3 DNA is kept, in frame starting at base 1. CDR1 and CDR2 were assigned from the germline V gene as SGHDT and YYEEEE. The cohort comprised some 680 healthy bone marrow donors. At the time of sampling, every cohort member was nominally healthy, though immune exposures that went unrecorded were likely present. The donor tested CMV seropositive and was one of the 289 seropositive cohort members. A peripheral blood sample was provided by each donor, and peripheral blood mononuclear cells were used for TCR beta sequencing. The Qiagen DNeasy Blood Extraction Kit was used to extract genomic DNA from the blood cell samples.

The entry originates in a study of cytomegalovirus exposure and HLA in healthy donors (dated by TCRdb to 2017 to 2019). Study-wide context: An earlier analysis of 587 of the donors reported approximately 300 Gb of sequence data and 117 million unique TCR beta sequences from around 200 million T cells. HLA typing covered class I and class II loci at four-digit resolution. Because of strong linkage in the cohort, four or five DR-DQ haplotypes were treated as single units for association and clustering. Among the roughly 430 genotyped donors, 75% to 90% belonged to the genetic ancestry cluster associated with self-reported Caucasian donors. The study combined high-throughput TCR immunosequencing, statistical association of individual TCRs with disease status, and machine learning to predict cytomegalovirus infection status. In an earlier analysis of 550 to 700 of the donors, high-throughput TCR beta sequencing was used to judge whether each TCR beta V gene segment behaved as functional or pseudogenic. A later genetic analysis took genome-wide SNP genotypes for about 55% of the roughly 670 donors and used that subset as a discovery cohort. Donor age, sex, ethnicity and CMV serostatus were collected together with the repertoire data. A separate validation cohort of more than 100 different subjects was used in addition to the approximately 670-subject first cohort. An early release covering around 630 HLA-typed donors comprised 250 to 350 gigabases of sequencing data and around 86 million unique TCR sequences. On average, roughly 240,000 unique TCR beta nucleotide sequences were sequenced per donor among 398 genotyped donors of the cohort, with 15% to 20% of those sequences being non-productive. The number of typed donors differed by locus: about 629-630 for A, B, C, DRB1 and DQB1; approximately 520 for DQA1; some 610 for DPA1; and 450 to 480 for DPB1. Rather than using new phenotypic data, the later analysis identified candidate immune exposures from TCR beta sequences and from how often those sequences occurred across donors. The T cell repertoires of some 700 subjects were profiled by immunosequencing and related to cytomegalovirus serostatus. Every repertoire in the discovery cohort had been generated on one and the same sequencing platform. The study aimed to test whether cataloging public T cell receptors could reveal signatures of past pathogen exposure. To study patterns of TCR occurrence, a later analysis re-analyzed previously published TCR beta repertoires from around 660 donors and added high-resolution HLA genotyping.

Points the paper makes about the study in general: Some IMGT-functional V segments, including TRBV6-2 and TRBV6-3, could not be told apart with the 87-base-pair reads, so those segments were excluded. Presence/absence analyses assumed roughly uniform sequencing depth across donors, an assumption that may not hold. In a later analysis, the rate of TCR association differed among HLA loci, with DRB1 alleles having the most associated TCRs and HLA-C alleles having the fewest. The classifier was reported to diagnose cytomegalovirus status with high specificity and sensitivity in both the original cohort and the validation cohort. According to a later analysis, most CMV-associated TCR beta chains appeared to be HLA-restricted, and the HLA associations seemed to be driven largely by CMV exposure. The study listed approximately 150 TCR beta chains as associated with cytomegalovirus. Because HLA typing was missing for some donors at each locus, association tests included only the typed subset. The earlier analysis of a few hundred of the donors excluded fewer than 20 rarely observed V segments, including chromosome 9 orphons, because counts were too low. Across donors, most TCR sequences were observed very rarely, whereas some public TCRs were present in many individuals. A later analysis reported that several top co-occurrence clusters appeared linked to parvovirus B19, influenza, CMV and Epstein-Barr virus. At a false discovery rate of 0.05, a later analysis linked about 16,000 TCR beta sequences to specific HLA alleles. In vitro tests confirmed that a few of the cytomegalovirus-associated TCR beta chains recognize cytomegalovirus antigens. This cohort had only TCR beta chains sequenced, and the lack of alpha or paired-chain data limited which features could be detected. According to the authors, the approach could potentially be generalized to other disease states and immunological phenotypes. When HLA alleles, especially DR and DQ, strongly co-occurred, TCR associations were difficult to assign to individual alleles. Compared with the approximately 600-donor mean, donors in an Asian-associated ancestry cluster had fewer N-insertions in productive TCRs, according to a later genetic analysis. CMV serostatus was the only immune exposure information available for the cohort. A group of highly shared sequence variants was considered likely to be a technical artifact of the sequencing pipeline. An earlier analysis of 587 of the donors showed that most TCR beta V segments appeared in productive rearrangements either about 87% or about 30% of the time, which broadly matched IMGT annotations. Correlated functional status among segregating V segments might reflect linkage disequilibrium, but an unknown experimental factor could not be ruled out. A later analysis found that HLA-associated TCR beta chains were more clonally expanded and had lower generation probabilities than equally common non-associated chains. V-gene and J-gene trimming of TCR beta chains was associated with a missense DCLRE1C variant in a later genetic analysis, and the association was replicated in an independent cohort. A further reported finding was that TCR beta sequences accurately predicted the HLA-A and HLA-B alleles for most subjects in the first cohort.

The protocol used for the library was the immunoSEQ multiplex PCR assay. The multiplex PCR relied on a mix of 60 forward primers for TCR Vbeta segments and 13 reverse primers for TCR Jbeta segments. The CDR3 region of rearranged TCR beta genes was amplified from genomic DNA with a multiplex PCR assay. The amplified TCR beta libraries were sequenced on the Illumina HiSeq System as 87-base-pair reads. In the original analysis: In a later analysis, approximately 74 million unique TCR beta chains were counted across the roughly 670 repertoires, and roughly 11 million of these chains were shared by at least two donors. To remove PCR and sequencing errors, raw reads were error-corrected and collapsed into unique sequences using a nearest-neighbor algorithm that merged closely related sequences. CDR3 sequences were aligned to IMGT reference sequences to assign V, D and J gene segments. Each retained sequence needed at least a six-nucleotide match to both a V gene segment and a J gene segment. Rearrangements were classified as productive when the CDR3 lacked stop codons and remained in frame with V and J, and all other rearrangements were classified as non-productive. Following IMGT convention, CDR3 was defined as the stretch from the second conserved V-encoded cysteine to the conserved J-encoded phenylalanine. Sequences without an unambiguous match to a single V gene segment were excluded from the earlier analysis of several hundred of the donors. An earlier analysis of 587 of the donors called V segments functional above 56.7% productive rearrangements and segregating when the between-donor standard deviation exceeded 5%. A statistical classification framework was built for diagnosing cytomegalovirus status from the catalog of TCR beta chain sequences. In a later analysis, TCR nucleotide sequences were compared against IMGT/GENE-DB human TR gene sequences so that V and J genes could be assigned. Using the TCRdist pipeline, a later analysis assigned CDR3 sequences along with most-parsimonious VDJ recombination scenarios. In a later analysis, each TCR beta chain was defined by its CDR3 amino acid sequence together with its V-gene family, and reads without a unique V-gene family were excluded. To address suspected cross-contamination and a sequencing artifact, a later analysis removed roughly 640 highly shared, low-generation-probability nucleotide sequences. In a later analysis, a clonal expansion index was calculated for each public chain from normalized within-repertoire ranks of inferred template counts. A later analysis computed generation probabilities with a VDJ recombination model fitted to out-of-frame rearrangements, and checked the results against IGoR. In a later analysis, hypergeometric tests were used to score TCR-TCR, TCR-HLA and TCR-CMV co-occurrence, with a repertoire-size bias correction applied to TCR pairs. False discovery rates were estimated in a later analysis by permuting HLA or CMV assignments 20 times. In a later analysis, co-occurring TCRs were grouped using DBSCAN, with TCRdist sequence similarity added in when clustering inside HLA-allele-positive subsets. Repertoires with fewer than 30,000 or more than 120,000 public chains, plus five repertoires with anomalous nucleotide sharing, were excluded from co-occurrence clustering. In TCRdb, the immuneACCESS table is reduced to in-frame sequences with V and J assigned. These tables do not hold every clone; where another copy was compared, an unresolved V gene accounts for under half, and the others remain unexplained. The V and J calls and clone size were taken over from that table, and D and trimming were inferred from the DNA. This sample holds 160,000 or so clones; 82% were observed only once. The ten most abundant clones make up under 8% of the sample.

Sequences were obtained from PBMCs. In this chain, TRBV5-6 is recombined with TRBJ1-2; a confident D gene designation cannot be given. This clonotype was obtained from a woman aged 45-65 years in good health and CMV-seropositive. The nucleotide sequence reads TGTGCCAGCAGCTTGGGACTTATAGACGGCTACACCTTC. Its translation reads: CASSLGLIDGYTF.